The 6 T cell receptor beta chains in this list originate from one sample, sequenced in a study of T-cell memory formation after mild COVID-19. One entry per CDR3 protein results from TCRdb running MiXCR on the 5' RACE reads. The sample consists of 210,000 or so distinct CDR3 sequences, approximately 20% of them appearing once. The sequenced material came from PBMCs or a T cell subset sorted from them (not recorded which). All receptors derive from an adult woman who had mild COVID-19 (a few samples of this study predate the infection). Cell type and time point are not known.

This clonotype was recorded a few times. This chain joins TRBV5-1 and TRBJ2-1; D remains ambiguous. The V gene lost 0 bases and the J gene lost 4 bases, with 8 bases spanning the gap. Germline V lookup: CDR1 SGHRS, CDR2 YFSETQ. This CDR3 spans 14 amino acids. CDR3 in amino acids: CASSLVSGYNEQFF. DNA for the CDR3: TGCGCCAGCAGCTTGGTATCCGGGTACAATGAGCAGTTCTTC.

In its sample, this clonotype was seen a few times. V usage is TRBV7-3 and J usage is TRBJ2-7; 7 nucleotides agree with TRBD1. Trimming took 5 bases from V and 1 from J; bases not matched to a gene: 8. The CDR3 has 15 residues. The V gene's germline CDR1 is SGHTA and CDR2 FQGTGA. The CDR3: CASSPTRTGSYEQYF. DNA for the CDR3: TGTGCCAGCAGCCCAACCCGGACAGGTTCCTACGAGCAGTACTTC.

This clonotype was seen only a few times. The CDR3 sequence is CASSQGRTPPHNEQFF. CDR3 DNA sequence: TGCGCCAGCAGCCAAGGACGTACGCCGCCCCACAATGAGCAGTTCTTC. The V and J genes are TRBV4-1 and TRBJ2-1; D not certain. Germline loops: CDR1 MGHRA, CDR2 YSYEKL. CDR3 size: 16 residues. The V end lost 1 base, the J end lost 5 bases, and 15 bases lay between the germline ends.

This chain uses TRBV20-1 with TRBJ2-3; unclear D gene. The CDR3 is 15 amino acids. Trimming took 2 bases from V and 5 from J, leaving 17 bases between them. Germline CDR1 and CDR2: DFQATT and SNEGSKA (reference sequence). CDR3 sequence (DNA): TGCAGTGCTAGACCGGGCTCATGGAGTCTAGATACGCAGTATTTT. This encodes CSARPGSWSLDTQYF.

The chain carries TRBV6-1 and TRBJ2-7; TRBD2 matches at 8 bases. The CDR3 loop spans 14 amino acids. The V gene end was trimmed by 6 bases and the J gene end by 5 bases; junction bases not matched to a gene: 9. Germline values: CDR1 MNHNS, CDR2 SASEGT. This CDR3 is CASRKPGGPNEQYF. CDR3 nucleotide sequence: TGTGCCAGCAGGAAGCCGGGAGGGCCTAACGAGCAGTACTTC.

The CDR3 nucleotides read TGTGCCAGACTGGAGGGAGTTGGTCGGTCCTACGAGCAGTACTTC. This gives the protein CARLEGVGRSYEQYF. This sequence joins TRBV7-3 and TRBJ2-7, with a weak D call TRBD2 (6 bases). Per germline, CDR1 SGHTA and CDR2 FQGTGA. The CDR3 has 15 residues. The germline V and J ends were trimmed by 9 bases and 1 base, with 19 bases remaining between them.